Below, one TCR beta chain is given with its context. Its specificity is unknown. The CDR3 totals 16 residues. CDR1 and CDR2 (germline): SEHNR, FQNEAQ (reference sequence). Trimming pared 4 bases from V and 4 bases from J, leaving 14 bases between. The data were obtained in a study of T cell responses to AZD1222 COVID-19 vaccine. Turning to the study itself: Second-dose intervals of approximately 4 or approximately 12 weeks were pooled.

Clones were sequenced by immunoSEQ multiplex PCR, and TCRdb holds only the in-frame ones, with some missing. The data contain over 100,000 clones, roughly nine tenths of them singletons. Points from the study as a whole: Vaccine-associated CD4 TCRs ranged over spike, dominating at 160-218 and 743-854. Donors in the cohort were predominantly white British and more often female, and clonal diversity was possibly underestimated. Baseline seropositivity occurred in only a handful of AZD1222 recipients.

This TCR derives from an adult in good health. Sequenced material: peripheral blood, taken on day 0 of AZD1222 vaccination. The chain carries TRBV7-9 and TRBJ1-6, with D possibly TRBD1 on 5 matching bases. The CDR3 nucleotides read TGTGCCAGCAGCTCAACGGGACTGGGGTATAATTCACCCCTCCACTTT. Residues: CASSSTGLGYNSPLHF.